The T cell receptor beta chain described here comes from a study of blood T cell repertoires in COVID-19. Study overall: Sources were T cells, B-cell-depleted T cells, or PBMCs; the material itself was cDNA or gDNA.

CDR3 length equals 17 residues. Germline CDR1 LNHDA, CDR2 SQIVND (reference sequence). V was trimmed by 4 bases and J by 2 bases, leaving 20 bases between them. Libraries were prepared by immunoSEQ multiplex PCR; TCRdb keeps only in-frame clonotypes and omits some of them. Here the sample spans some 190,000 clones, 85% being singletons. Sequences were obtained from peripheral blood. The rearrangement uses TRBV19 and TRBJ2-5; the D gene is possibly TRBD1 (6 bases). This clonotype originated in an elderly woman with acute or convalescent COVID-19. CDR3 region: CASSRNRVRKRQETQYF. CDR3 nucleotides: TGTGCCAGTAGTAGAAACAGGGTTCGGAAACGACAAGAGACCCAGTACTTC.